The 17 T cell receptor beta chains below were found in one sample sequenced in a study of cytotoxic CD8 clonotypes in ibrutinib-treated CLL. Some clones are missing from TCRdb's copy, which holds only in-frame ones; the method was immunoSEQ multiplex PCR. The sample records just over 200,000 clones, roughly three quarters being singletons. The sequencing here drew on PBMCs, taken after 12 months of ibrutinib treatment. These receptors all stem from a human donor with chronic lymphocytic leukemia.

The rearrangement joins TRBV28 to TRBJ1-1; 7 bases fit TRBD1. The CDR3 runs to 12 residues. J was trimmed by 9 bases and V by 5 bases; bases with no gene match: 6. Per germline, CDR1 MDHEN and CDR2 SYDVKM. The CDR3 nucleotides are TGTGCCAGCAGTCCCCGGGGACAGAAAGCTTTCTTT. Residues: CASSPRGQKAFF.

The chain has TRBV7-9 and TRBJ1-5; D unclear. The V and J ends lost 2 bases and 7 bases respectively, with 6 bases between them. The CDR3 contains 12 residues. Germline CDR1 is SEHNR and CDR2 is FQNEAQ (reference sequence). This chain's CDR3 is CASSLREQPQHF. The CDR3 DNA reads TGTGCCAGCAGCTTACGGGAACAGCCCCAGCATTTT.

The chain joins TRBV27 to TRBJ1-2, with 10 bases identical to TRBD1. Germline values: CDR1 MNHEY, CDR2 SMNVEV (reference sequence). The CDR3 loop spans 16 amino acids. With V trimmed by 7 bases and J by 0 bases, 8 bases remained unmatched. The CDR3 bases are TGTGCCAGCAACCCCCGACAGGGGGCCACTAACTATGGCTACACCTTC. Residues: CASNPRQGATNYGYTF.

In its sample, this clone was seen a few times. V is TRBV19 and J is TRBJ1-1; 7 nucleotides match TRBD1. V dropped 6 bases and J dropped 4; count of bases not matched to a gene: 5. CDR1 is LNHDA, CDR2 SQIVND, per germline (reference sequence). The CDR3 is 13 residues long. The CDR3, as DNA: TGTGCCAGTAGATGGGACAGCTCCACTGAAGCTTTCTTT. Its protein is CASRWDSSTEAFF.

This clone was counted a single time. This rearrangement joins TRBV30 to TRBJ2-2; 8 bases align to TRBD2. CDR1 GTSNPN and CDR2 SVGIG come from the germline V gene (reference sequence). The CDR3 is made up of 14 amino acids. Trimming at V came to 4 bases and at J to 4 bases, leaving 5 bases not matched to a gene. The CDR3 sequence is CAWTGGGSTGELFF. In nucleotides, the CDR3 is TGTGCCTGGACGGGAGGGGGTAGCACCGGGGAGCTGTTTTTT.

A few counts support this clone. This chain links TRBV6-5 with TRBJ2-3, with a possible D match to TRBD1 (6 bases). Germline loops: CDR1 MNHEY, CDR2 SVGAGI. The CDR3 contains 16 residues. The V end was cut by 0 bases, the J end by 5 bases, with 15 bases between. The CDR3 spells CASSYSGTPPGDTQYF. The DNA for the CDR3 is TGTGCCAGCAGTTACTCGGGGACACCTCCCGGAGATACGCAGTATTTT.

The chain couples TRBV6-1 to TRBJ2-7, with TRBD1 matching 11 bases. The V segment lost 3 bases and the J segment 0 bases; nucleotides outside the gene matches: 4. The length of the CDR3 is 16 residues. Germline CDR1 reads MNHNS; CDR2 reads SASEGT. The CDR3 nucleotides read TGTGCCAGCAGTGACTGGGACAGGGGGACCTCCTACGAGCAGTACTTC. As protein: CASSDWDRGTSYEQYF.

This chain connects TRBV4-2 to TRBJ2-7, with D hard to call. The germline CDR1 and CDR2 sequences are LGHNA and YNFKEQ. V lost 0 bases, J lost 1 base, and 22 bases lay in between. The CDR3 totals 19 residues. CDR3 nucleotide sequence: TGTGCCAGCAGCCAAGATCCTATCACCGATCCGTGGGGTTCCTACGAGCAGTACTTC. Translating it yields CASSQDPITDPWGSYEQYF.

CDR3 amino acids: CASTRRGARAGNTIYF. The CDR3, as DNA: TGTGCCAGCACTAGGAGGGGGGCGAGGGCTGGAAACACCATATATTTT. V is TRBV28 and J is TRBJ1-3, with D possibly TRBD1 on 6 matching bases. Germline CDR1 reads MDHEN; CDR2 reads SYDVKM. The CDR3 length is 16 residues. The ends were cut back, 7 bases at V and 2 bases at J, with 18 bases in the middle.

V usage is TRBV2 and J usage is TRBJ2-6; D is ambiguous. The length of the CDR3 is 15 residues. Germline-derived CDR1 and CDR2 are SNHLY and FYNNEI. The V and J ends lost 5 bases and 2 bases respectively, with 10 bases between them. The DNA for the CDR3 is TGTGCCAGCAGTCGGAATGCTGCTGGGGCCAACGTCCTGACTTTC. It encodes CASSRNAAGANVLTF.

The V call is TRBV6-5, the J call TRBJ1-2; a weak D match, TRBD1 (5 bases). Trimming left V 2 bases short and J 4 bases short, with 5 bases between. Germline values: CDR1 MNHEY, CDR2 SVGAGI. The CDR3 spans 12 residues. The CDR3 sequence is CASSYQGYGYTF. The CDR3, as DNA: TGTGCCAGCAGTTACCAGGGCTATGGCTACACCTTC.

The chain couples TRBV29-1 to TRBJ2-5; D is possibly TRBD1 (5 bases). CDR3 length: 14 amino acids. Germline V CDR1 and CDR2: SQVTM, ANQGSEA. The ends were cut back, 2 bases at V and 1 base at J, with 11 bases in the middle. The chain's CDR3 is CSVELLQVQETQYF. The CDR3 region has the DNA TGCAGCGTTGAATTACTACAGGTCCAAGAGACCCAGTACTTC. The complete variable domain, with remaining parts taken from reference TRBV29-1 and TRBJ2-5, reads SAVISQKPSRDICQRGTSLTIQCQVDSQVTMMFWYRQQPGQSLTLIATANQGSEATYESGFVIDKFPISRPNLTFSTLTVSNMSPEDSSIYLCSVELLQVQETQYFGPGTRLLVL.

The chain employs TRBV25-1 and TRBJ2-1, with TRBD2 identical over 8 bases. V lost 5 bases, J lost 2 bases, and 2 bases stayed unmatched. This CDR3 region has 14 residues. Germline loops: CDR1 MGHDK, CDR2 SYGVNS. The DNA for the CDR3 is TGTGCCAGCAGTTATAGCGGGACCTACAATGAGCAGTTCTTC. Protein sequence: CASSYSGTYNEQFF. Together with reference TRBV25-1 and TRBJ2-1, the CDR3 gives the full variable domain: EADIYQTPRYLVIGTGKKITLECSQTMGHDKMYWYQQDPGMELHLIHYSYGVNSTEKGDLSSESTVSRIRTEHFPLTLESARPSHTSQYLCASSYSGTYNEQFFGPGTRLTVL.

This chain joins TRBV6-5 and TRBJ2-2; no firm D call. CDR1 MNHEY and CDR2 SVGAGI come from the germline V gene. The CDR3 length is 13 residues. Trimming stripped 6 bases from V and 0 bases from J, with 5 bases between. CDR3 bases: TGTGCCAGCAGGTCTCCGAACACCGGGGAGCTGTTTTTT. Encoded protein: CASRSPNTGELFF.

This rearrangement joins TRBV15 to TRBJ1-2; no definite D call. Trimming pared 3 bases from V and 4 bases from J, leaving 21 bases between. The CDR3 loop spans 17 amino acids. Germline CDR1 reads LNHNV; CDR2 reads YYDKDF (reference sequence). The CDR3 nucleotides are TGTGCCACCAGCAGGACTGGAACACAGATTTCTCTCTATGGCTACACCTTC. Its protein product is CATSRTGTQISLYGYTF.

The chain joins TRBV9 to TRBJ1-2; 10 bases are a match to TRBD1. V was clipped by 4 bases and J by 4 bases; unmatched bases: 4. This CDR3 has 14 amino acids. Germline CDR1 SGDLS, CDR2 YYNGEE. CDR3 in DNA: TGTGCCAGCAGCTCGACAGGGGGCCTCTATGGCTACACCTTC. It yields the protein CASSSTGGLYGYTF.

This rearrangement joins TRBV29-1 to TRBJ1-1; D is possibly TRBD1 (5 bases). The CDR3 has 14 amino acids. Germline V lookup: CDR1 SQVTM, CDR2 ANQGSEA. V lost 6 bases to trimming and J lost 0 bases, with 14 bases between them. Here the CDR3 reads CSVLTGTVNTEAFF. The CDR3 bases are TGCAGCGTCCTGACCGGGACGGTGAACACTGAAGCTTTCTTT. The whole variable domain, remainder taken from reference TRBV29-1 and TRBJ1-1, is SAVISQKPSRDICQRGTSLTIQCQVDSQVTMMFWYRQQPGQSLTLIATANQGSEATYESGFVIDKFPISRPNLTFSTLTVSNMSPEDSSIYLCSVLTGTVNTEAFFGQGTRLTVV.